The rows below give T cell receptor beta chains drawn from one sample of a study of OX40 agonist ivuxolimab in advanced cancers. Only in-frame clones appear in the TCRdb table, and some are missing; sequencing was by immunoSEQ multiplex PCR. The repertoire holds tens of thousands of clones, approximately 87% seen once, with roughly 7% in the top ten. This material consisted of CD4+ or CD8+ T cells sorted from blood, taken in a trial of the OX40 agonist ivuxolimab. Receptors were obtained from an adult with an advanced solid tumor such as melanoma, head and neck, liver or kidney cancer. Both conserved end residues are part of each CDR3. A D gene is named only where the DNA matches it firmly. Rows may omit the clone size; those that give it use once, few, many or a size class.

TRBV28	TRBJ1-1	TRBD1	-	CASRPTGDTEAFF	TGTGCCAGCAGGCCTACAGGGGACACTGAAGCTTTCTTT
TRBV11-1	TRBJ2-1	TRBD2	-	CASSLAGDAYNEQFF	TGTGCCAGCAGCCTAGCGGGGGACGCCTACAATGAGCAGTTCTTC
TRBV7-3	TRBJ1-1	TRBD1	-	CASSRTGDDTEAFF	TGTGCCAGCAGCCGGACAGGCGATGACACTGAAGCTTTCTTT
TRBV29-1	TRBJ1-1	-	-	CSVAGGVNTEAFF	TGCAGCGTTGCGGGCGGGGTGAACACTGAAGCTTTCTTT
TRBV28	TRBJ1-2	TRBD1	once	CASTPGGGNGYTF	TGTGCCAGCACCCCAGGGGGGGGGAATGGCTACACCTTC
TRBV6-5	TRBJ1-6	-	-	CASSYSWVRNSPLHF	TGTGCCAGCAGTTACTCGTGGGTACGAAATTCACCCCTCCACTTT
TRBV13	TRBJ1-5	-	-	CASSLAQPQHF	TGTGCCAGCAGCTTAGCTCAGCCCCAGCATTTT
TRBV5-3	TRBJ2-5	TRBD1	-	CARSPTGLQETQYF	TGTGCCAGAAGCCCGACAGGGCTTCAAGAGACCCAGTACTTC
TRBV5-1	TRBJ2-3	-	-	CASSLWVTDTQYF	TGCGCCAGCAGCTTGTGGGTCACAGATACGCAGTATTTT
TRBV27	TRBJ2-7	-	few	CASRPGPYHEQYF	TGTGCCAGCCGTCCGGGACCATACCACGAGCAGTACTTC
TRBV5-8	TRBJ1-2	-	-	CASSFGSGYGYTF	TGTGCCAGCAGCTTTGGGAGCGGGTATGGCTACACCTTC
TRBV2	TRBJ2-1	-	-	CASNPQGPRSYNEQFF	TGTGCCAGCAATCCACAGGGCCCTCGCTCCTACAATGAGCAGTTCTTC
TRBV29-1	TRBJ2-7	-	-	CSVSKMNSYEQYF	TGCAGCGTTAGTAAAATGAACAGCTACGAGCAGTACTTC
TRBV5-1	TRBJ1-2	TRBD1	-	CASSSGDSYYGYTF	TGCGCCAGCAGCTCGGGGGACAGCTACTATGGCTACACCTTC
TRBV5-1	TRBJ1-2	-	-	CASSLFGIGYGYTF	TGCGCCAGCAGCTTGTTTGGAATCGGCTATGGCTACACCTTC
TRBV19	TRBJ2-7	TRBD1	-	CASTGTGLYEQYF	TGTGCCAGTACGGGGACAGGGCTCTACGAGCAGTACTTC
TRBV18	TRBJ2-3	-	-	CASSPSITDTQYF	TGTGCCAGCTCACCTTCTATTACAGATACGCAGTATTTT
TRBV7-9	TRBJ2-7	TRBD1	many	CASSFLTGANEQYF	TGTGCCAGCAGCTTCCTGACAGGGGCCAACGAGCAGTACTTC
TRBV6-6	TRBJ2-1	-	-	CASRQGRGFENEQFF	TGTGCCAGCAGACAGGGACGGGGTTTTGAAAATGAGCAGTTCTTC
TRBV7-2	TRBJ1-1	TRBD1	-	CASSVGQGGTEAFF	TGTGCCAGCAGCGTGGGACAGGGGGGCACTGAAGCTTTCTTT
TRBV7-9	TRBJ2-5	TRBD2	-	CASSLATSGGQETQYF	TGTGCCAGCAGCTTAGCGACTAGCGGGGGTCAAGAGACCCAGTACTTC
TRBV6-5	TRBJ1-5	-	-	CASSYRGFNQPQHF	TGTGCCAGCAGTTACAGGGGCTTCAATCAGCCCCAGCATTTT
TRBV7-2	TRBJ2-1	TRBD2	once	CASSRSLAGGFNEQFF	TGTGCCAGCAGCAGATCACTAGCGGGGGGGTTTAATGAGCAGTTCTTC
TRBV18	TRBJ1-5	TRBD1	-	CASSPLARDRAQPQHF	TGTGCCAGCTCACCCCTTGCTAGGGACAGGGCACAGCCCCAGCATTTT
TRBV5-5	TRBJ2-2	-	-	CASSLRGKSGELFF	TGTGCCAGCAGCTTGAGAGGGAAGTCCGGGGAGCTGTTTTTT
TRBV6-6	TRBJ2-1	TRBD1	-	CASSGQGRNEQFF	TGTGCCAGCTCGGGACAGGGCAGGAATGAGCAGTTCTTC
TRBV6-5	TRBJ1-2	-	few	CASSYQGLSGYTF	TGTGCCAGCAGTTACCAGGGGCTAAGTGGCTACACCTTC
TRBV7-8	TRBJ1-5	-	-	CASSIGQGQTSYQPQHF	TGTGCCAGCAGCATAGGTCAGGGACAAACCTCTTATCAGCCCCAGCATTTT
TRBV29-1	TRBJ1-1	-	-	CSALPGGGLNTEAFF	TGCAGCGCTCTCCCCGGGGGGGGCTTGAACACTGAAGCTTTCTTT
TRBV29-1	TRBJ1-2	TRBD1	-	CSVDSVGTGARGYTF	TGCAGCGTTGACTCTGTTGGGACAGGGGCACGTGGCTACACCTTC
TRBV5-1	TRBJ2-3	-	once	CASSFEGVNTDTQYF	TGCGCCAGCAGCTTTGAAGGGGTGAACACAGATACGCAGTATTTT
TRBV7-9	TRBJ2-2	-	-	CASSSRDVRELFF	TGTGCCAGCAGTTCAAGGGATGTCAGGGAGCTGTTTTTT